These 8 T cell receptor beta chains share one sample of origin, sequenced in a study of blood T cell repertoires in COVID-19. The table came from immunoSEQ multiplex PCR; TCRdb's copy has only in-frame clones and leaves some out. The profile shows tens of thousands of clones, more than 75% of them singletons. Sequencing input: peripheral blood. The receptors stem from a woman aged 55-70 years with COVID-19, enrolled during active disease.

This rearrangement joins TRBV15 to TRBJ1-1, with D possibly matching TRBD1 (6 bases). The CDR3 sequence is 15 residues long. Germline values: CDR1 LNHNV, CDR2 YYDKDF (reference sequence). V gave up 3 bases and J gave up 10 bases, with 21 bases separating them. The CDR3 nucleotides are TGTGCCACCAGCAGGGGAGCCCTGACAGGTCGAGGAGCTTTCTTT. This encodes CATSRGALTGRGAFF.

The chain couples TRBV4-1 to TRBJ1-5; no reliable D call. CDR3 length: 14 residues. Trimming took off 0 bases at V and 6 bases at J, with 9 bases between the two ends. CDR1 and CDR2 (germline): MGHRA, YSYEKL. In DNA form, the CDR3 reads TGCGCCAGCAGCCAAGAGGGCGTCTCTCAGCCCCAGCATTTT. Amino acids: CASSQEGVSQPQHF.

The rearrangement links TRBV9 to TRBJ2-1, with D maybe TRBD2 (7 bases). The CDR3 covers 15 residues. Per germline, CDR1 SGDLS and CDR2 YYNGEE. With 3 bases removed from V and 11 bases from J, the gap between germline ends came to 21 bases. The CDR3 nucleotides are TGTGCCAGCAGCGACGTTAGCGGGCTCAGGGGCAAGCAGTTCTTC. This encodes CASSDVSGLRGKQFF. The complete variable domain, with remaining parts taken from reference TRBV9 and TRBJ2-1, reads DSGVTQTPKHLITATGQRVTLRCSPRSGDLSVYWYQQSLDQGLQFLIQYYNGEERAKGNILERFSAQQFPDLHSELNLSSLELGDSALYFCASSDVSGLRGKQFFGPGTRLTVL.

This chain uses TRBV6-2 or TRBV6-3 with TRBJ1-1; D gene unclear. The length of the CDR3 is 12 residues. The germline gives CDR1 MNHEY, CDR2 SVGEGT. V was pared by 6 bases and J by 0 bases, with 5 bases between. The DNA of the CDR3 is TGTGCCAGCAGCACAGTGAACACTGAAGCTTTCTTT. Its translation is CASSTVNTEAFF.

CDR3 protein: CASRLAGGAYEQYF. For the CDR3, the DNA is TGTGCCAGCAGGCTAGCGGGAGGGGCCTACGAGCAGTACTTC. The chain carries TRBV11-2 and TRBJ2-7; 12 bases agree with TRBD2. The CDR3 contains 14 residues. The ends lost 6 bases at V and 2 bases at J; junction bases unmatched: 2. Looked up from germline, CDR1 is SGHAT and CDR2 is FQNNGV.

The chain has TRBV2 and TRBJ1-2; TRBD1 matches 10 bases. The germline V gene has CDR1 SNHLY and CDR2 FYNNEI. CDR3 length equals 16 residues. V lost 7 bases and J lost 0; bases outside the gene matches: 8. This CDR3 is CASTSDRGTTNYGYTF. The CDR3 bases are TGTGCCAGCACCTCGGACAGGGGGACTACTAACTATGGCTACACCTTC.

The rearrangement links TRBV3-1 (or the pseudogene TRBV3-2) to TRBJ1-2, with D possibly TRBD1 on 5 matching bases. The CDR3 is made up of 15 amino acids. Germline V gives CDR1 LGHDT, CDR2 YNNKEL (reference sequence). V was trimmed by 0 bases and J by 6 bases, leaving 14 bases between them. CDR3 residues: CASSQDGGGLDGYTF. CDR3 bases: TGTGCCAGCAGCCAAGACGGCGGGGGGTTAGATGGCTACACCTTC.

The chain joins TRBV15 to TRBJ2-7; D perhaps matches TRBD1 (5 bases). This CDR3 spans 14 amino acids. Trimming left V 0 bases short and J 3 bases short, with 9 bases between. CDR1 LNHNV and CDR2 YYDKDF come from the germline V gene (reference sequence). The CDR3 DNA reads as TGTGCCACCAGCAGAGATCAGGGCGTCTACGAGCAGTACTTC. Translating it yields CATSRDQGVYEQYF.